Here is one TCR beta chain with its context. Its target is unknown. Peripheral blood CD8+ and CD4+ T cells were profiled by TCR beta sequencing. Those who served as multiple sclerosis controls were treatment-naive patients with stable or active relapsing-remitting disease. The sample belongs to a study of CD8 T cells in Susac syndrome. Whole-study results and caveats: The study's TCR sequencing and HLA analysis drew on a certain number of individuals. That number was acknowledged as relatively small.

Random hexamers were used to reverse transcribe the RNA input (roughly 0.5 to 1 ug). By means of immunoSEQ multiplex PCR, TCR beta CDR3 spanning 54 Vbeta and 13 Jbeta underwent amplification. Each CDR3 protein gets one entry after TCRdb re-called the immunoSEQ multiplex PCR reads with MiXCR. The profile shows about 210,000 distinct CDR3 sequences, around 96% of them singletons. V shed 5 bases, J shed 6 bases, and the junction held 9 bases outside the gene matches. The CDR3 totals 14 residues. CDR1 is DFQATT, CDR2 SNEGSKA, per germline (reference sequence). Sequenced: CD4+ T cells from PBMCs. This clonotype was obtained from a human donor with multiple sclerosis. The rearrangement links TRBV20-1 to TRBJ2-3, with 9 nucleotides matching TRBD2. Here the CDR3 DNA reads TGCAGTGCTCTTATAGCGGGAGATGGCGATACGCAGTATTTT. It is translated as CSALIAGDGDTQYF.